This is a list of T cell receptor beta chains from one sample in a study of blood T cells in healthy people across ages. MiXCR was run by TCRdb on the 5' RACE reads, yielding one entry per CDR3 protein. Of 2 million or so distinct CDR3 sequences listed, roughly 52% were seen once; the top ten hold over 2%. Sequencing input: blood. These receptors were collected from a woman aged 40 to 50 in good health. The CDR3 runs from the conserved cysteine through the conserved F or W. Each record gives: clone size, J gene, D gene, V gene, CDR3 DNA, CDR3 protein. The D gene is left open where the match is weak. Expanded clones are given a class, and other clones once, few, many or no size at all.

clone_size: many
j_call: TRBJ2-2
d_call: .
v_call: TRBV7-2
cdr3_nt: TGTGCCAGCAGCCCGACTACGCACGGGGAGCTGTTTTTT
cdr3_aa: CASSPTTHGELFF

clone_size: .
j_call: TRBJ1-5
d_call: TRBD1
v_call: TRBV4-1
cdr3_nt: TGCGCCAGCAGCCTAGTTGGACAGGGGAGCAATCAGCCCCAGCATTTT
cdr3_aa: CASSLVGQGSNQPQHF

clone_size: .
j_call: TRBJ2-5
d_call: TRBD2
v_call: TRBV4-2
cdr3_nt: TGTGCCAGCAGCCAAGCCGGGACTAGCGGGGGAGGAGAGACCCAGTACTTC
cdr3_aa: CASSQAGTSGGGETQYF

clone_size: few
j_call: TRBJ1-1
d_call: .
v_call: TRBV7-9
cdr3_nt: TGTGCCAGCAGCCCAGATCCAGGGTGGACTGAAGCTTTCTTT
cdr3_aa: CASSPDPGWTEAFF

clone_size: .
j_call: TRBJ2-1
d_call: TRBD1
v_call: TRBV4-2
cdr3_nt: TGTGCCAGTGGGCCAGTCTCGGGACAGGGGATAGATGAGCAGTTCTTC
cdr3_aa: CASGPVSGQGIDEQFF

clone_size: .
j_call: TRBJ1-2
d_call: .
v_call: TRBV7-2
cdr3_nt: TGTGCCAGCAGCTTAGGCCTTGGGCAGATTAACTATGGCTACACCTTC
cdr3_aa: CASSLGLGQINYGYTF

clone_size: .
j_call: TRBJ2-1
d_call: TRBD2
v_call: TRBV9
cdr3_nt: TGTGCCAGCAACCGGGGACTAGCGGGGGGGCTTAATGAGCAGTTCTTC
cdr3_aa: CASNRGLAGGLNEQFF

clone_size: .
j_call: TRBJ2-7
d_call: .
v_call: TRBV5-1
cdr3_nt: TGCGCCAGCAGCCACAAGGGGCCCACCTACGAGCAGTACTTC
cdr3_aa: CASSHKGPTYEQYF

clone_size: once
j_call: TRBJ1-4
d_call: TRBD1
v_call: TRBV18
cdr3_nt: TGTGCCGGCCAACAGGGGAAAAATGAAAAACTGTTTTTT
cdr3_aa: CAGQQGKNEKLFF

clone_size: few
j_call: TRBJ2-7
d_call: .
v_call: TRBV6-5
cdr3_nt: TGTGCCAGCAGCTTGGGGCTAATCTACGAGCAGTACTTC
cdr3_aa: CASSLGLIYEQYF

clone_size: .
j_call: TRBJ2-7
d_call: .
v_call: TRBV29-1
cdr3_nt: TGCAGCGGCCGGGGGCTGTACGAGCAGTACTTC
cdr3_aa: CSGRGLYEQYF

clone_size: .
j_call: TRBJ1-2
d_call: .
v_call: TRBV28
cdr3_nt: TGTGCCAGCAGCCCGATAGGACGCTCTAACTATGGCTACACCTTC
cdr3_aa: CASSPIGRSNYGYTF

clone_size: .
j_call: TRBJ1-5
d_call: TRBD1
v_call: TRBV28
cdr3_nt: TGTGCCAGCACCTCCCCGAACTCAGGGGGTCAGCCCCAGCATTTT
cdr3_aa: CASTSPNSGGQPQHF

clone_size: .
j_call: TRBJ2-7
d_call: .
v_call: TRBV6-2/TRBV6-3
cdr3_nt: TGTGCCAGTAGTTGGGGAGTCTACGAGCAGTACTTC
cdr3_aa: CASSWGVYEQYF

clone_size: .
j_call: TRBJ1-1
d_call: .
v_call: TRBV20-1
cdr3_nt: TGCAGTGCTAGAGCGGGCCTAGGGGTGAACACTGAAGCTTTCTTT
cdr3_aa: CSARAGLGVNTEAFF

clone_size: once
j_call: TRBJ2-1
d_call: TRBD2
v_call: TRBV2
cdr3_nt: TGTGCCAGCAGGCGGACTAGCGGGGGGCTATACAATGAGCAGTTCTTC
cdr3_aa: CASRRTSGGLYNEQFF

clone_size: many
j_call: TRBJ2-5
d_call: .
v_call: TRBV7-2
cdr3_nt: TGTGCCAGCAGCTCTACAGGGTTCAGGGAGACCCAGTACTTC
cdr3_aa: CASSSTGFRETQYF

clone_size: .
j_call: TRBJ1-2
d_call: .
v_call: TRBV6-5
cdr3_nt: TGTGCCAGCAGTTACGAGGGAGCCTATGGCTACACCTTC
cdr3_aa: CASSYEGAYGYTF

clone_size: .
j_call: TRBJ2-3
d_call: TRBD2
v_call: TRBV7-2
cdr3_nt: TGTGCCAGCAGCCTCCCTTCCCGACTAGCCACCACAGATACGCAGTATTTT
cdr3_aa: CASSLPSRLATTDTQYF

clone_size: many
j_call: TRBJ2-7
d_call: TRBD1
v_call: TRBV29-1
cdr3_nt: TGCAGCGGGGGGACAGACTACGAGCAGTACTTC
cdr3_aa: CSGGTDYEQYF

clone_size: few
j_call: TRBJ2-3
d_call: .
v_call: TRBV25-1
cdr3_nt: TGTGCCAGCAGCCGCACTAGAGCTAGCACAGATACGCAGTATTTT
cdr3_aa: CASSRTRASTDTQYF

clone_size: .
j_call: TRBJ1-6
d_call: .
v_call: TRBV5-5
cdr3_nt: TGTGCCAGCAGCCCCCACCCGGCCAGGAATAACCCACCCCTCCACTTT
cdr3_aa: CASSPHPARNNPPLHF

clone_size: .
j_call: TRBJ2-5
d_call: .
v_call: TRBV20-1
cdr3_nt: TGCAGTGCTACATCAAGACTTGGAGAGACCCAGTACTTC
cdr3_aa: CSATSRLGETQYF

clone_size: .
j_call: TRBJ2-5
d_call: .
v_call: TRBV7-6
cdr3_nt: TGTGCCAGCAGCCCTCAGAGGACAGCCCAAGAGACCCAGTACTTC
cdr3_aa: CASSPQRTAQETQYF

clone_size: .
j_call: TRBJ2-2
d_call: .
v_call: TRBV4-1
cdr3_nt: TGCGCCAGCAGCCAAGAGACGGCCGCGAACACCGGGGAGCTGTTTTTT
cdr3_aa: CASSQETAANTGELFF

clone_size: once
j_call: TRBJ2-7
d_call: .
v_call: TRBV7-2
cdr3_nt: TGTGCCAGCAGCTTAGCGTCAAGTGGAGGCTTCTACGAGCAGTACTTC
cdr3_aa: CASSLASSGGFYEQYF